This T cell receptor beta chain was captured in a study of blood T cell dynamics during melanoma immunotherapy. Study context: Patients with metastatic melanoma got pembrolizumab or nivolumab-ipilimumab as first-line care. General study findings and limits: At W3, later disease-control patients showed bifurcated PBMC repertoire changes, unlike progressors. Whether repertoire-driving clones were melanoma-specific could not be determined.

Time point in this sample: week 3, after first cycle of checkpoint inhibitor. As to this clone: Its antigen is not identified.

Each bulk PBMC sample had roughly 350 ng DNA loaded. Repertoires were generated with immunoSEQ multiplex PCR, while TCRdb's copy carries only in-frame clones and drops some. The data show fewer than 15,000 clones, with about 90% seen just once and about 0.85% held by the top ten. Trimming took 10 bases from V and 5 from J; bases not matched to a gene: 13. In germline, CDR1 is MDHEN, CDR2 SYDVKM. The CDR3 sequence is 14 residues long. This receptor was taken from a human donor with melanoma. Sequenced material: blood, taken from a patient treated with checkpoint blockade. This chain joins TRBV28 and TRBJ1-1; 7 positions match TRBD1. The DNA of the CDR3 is TGTGCCACCAAGAGCAGGGGGATAGGTACTGAAGCTTTCTTT. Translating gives CATKSRGIGTEAFF.